The T cell receptor (beta chain) under discussion was sequenced for a study of blood T cells in healthy people across ages. This clonotype was detected a few times. Per the germline V gene, CDR1 is SGHDT and CDR2 is YYEEEE. The CDR3 covers 11 residues. The V segment lost 4 bases and the J segment 14 bases; nucleotides outside the gene matches: 5. With a J-beta primer mix and a sample-barcoded 5' primer, a second PCR ran about 7 to 12 cycles. TCRdb independently ran MiXCR on the 5' RACE reads; one entry per CDR3 protein. The sample lists around 800,000 distinct CDR3 sequences, roughly 24% occurring once. These data were also reused for a study on T cells of mothers and their children.

The sequenced sample consisted of blood. This chain connects TRBV5-6 to TRBJ2-1; 8 bases fit TRBD1. The TCR was taken from a boy aged 5-17 years in good health. For the CDR3, the DNA is TGTGCCAGCAGCCTACAGGACAGGGAGTTCTTC. As protein: CASSLQDREFF.